This T cell receptor beta chain was observed in a study of human T cells and chemical hapten exposure. V lost 6 bases, J lost 4 bases, and 11 bases lay in between. The CDR3 runs 14 residues. Germline CDR1 SGHDT, CDR2 YYEEEE. The time point: patch test 1, 2 weeks after DPC sensitization. The sample's treatment: therapeutic diphenylcyclopropenone sensitization with weekly scalp DPC. MiXCR, run by TCRdb on the RACE reads, gives a single entry per CDR3 protein. The table includes about 57,000 distinct CDR3 sequences, approximately 9.3% detected once. A few counts support this clonotype. Sequencing used whole blood, obtained in connection with sensitization to the hapten diphenylcyclopropenone (DPC). This chain joins TRBV5-6 and TRBJ2-6; D gene ambiguous. This clonotype was obtained from a woman between 40 and 50 years old with alopecia areata. Some clones in this sample may be carry-over from other donors' samples. The CDR3 DNA is TGTGCCAGCATCGGCACTGGGGGGGCCAACGTCCTGACTTTC. Residues: CASIGTGGANVLTF.